This T cell receptor (beta chain) was retrieved from a study of human T cells and chemical hapten exposure. As for the study in general: Per-sample variation in TCR yield stemmed mainly from small pooled library volume differences.

Each CDR3 protein gets one entry after TCRdb re-called the RACE reads with MiXCR. The data contain 50,000 to 75,000 distinct CDR3 sequences, 9.5% to 11% of them singletons. The sample holds a few counts of this clonotype. Time point in this sample: patch test 3, about 24 weeks after DPC sensitization. Documented treatment: therapeutic diphenylcyclopropenone sensitization with weekly scalp DPC. The CDR3 loop spans 18 amino acids. Germline CDR1 LGHNA, CDR2 YNFKEQ. Germline trimming cut 4 bases from V and 2 bases from J; bases unmatched to any gene: 14. The specimen comprised whole blood, sampled in connection with sensitization to the hapten diphenylcyclopropenone (DPC). The V gene is TRBV4-2, the J gene TRBJ2-3; 8 nucleotides align to TRBD2. The receptor comes from a woman aged 25-40 years with alopecia areata. Some clones in this sample may be carry-over from other donors' samples. CDR3: CASSPRGFGAGDTDTQYF. CDR3 nucleotide sequence: TGTGCCAGCAGCCCCCGGGGGTTTGGAGCGGGGGACACAGATACGCAGTATTTT.